This TCR beta chain was captured by sequencing in a study of T cell responses to AZD1222 COVID-19 vaccine. Analysis merged second doses at about 4 or about 12 weeks. In regard to this clone: Its antigen is unidentified.

Regarding the study as a whole: Spike-wide coverage was observed for vaccine-associated CD4 TCRs, with dominant responses at 160-218 and 743-854.

V lost 1 base and J 4 bases, leaving 16 bases between the germline ends. Looked up from germline, CDR1 is SGHDN and CDR2 is FVKESK. This CDR3 contains 16 residues. The data were produced by immunoSEQ multiplex PCR, yet TCRdb's version contains in-frame clones alone and is incomplete. The sample shows some 110,000 clones, around 91% of them seen only once. The sequence was collected from an adult who received the AZD1222 COVID-19 vaccine. The material was peripheral blood, obtained 28 days after the second AZD1222 dose. The chain links TRBV14 to TRBJ2-5; TRBD2 might be the D (6 bases). The CDR3 region is CASSQGLLVGGETQYF. CDR3 bases: TGTGCCAGCAGCCAAGGCCTCCTGGTGGGGGGAGAGACCCAGTACTTC.